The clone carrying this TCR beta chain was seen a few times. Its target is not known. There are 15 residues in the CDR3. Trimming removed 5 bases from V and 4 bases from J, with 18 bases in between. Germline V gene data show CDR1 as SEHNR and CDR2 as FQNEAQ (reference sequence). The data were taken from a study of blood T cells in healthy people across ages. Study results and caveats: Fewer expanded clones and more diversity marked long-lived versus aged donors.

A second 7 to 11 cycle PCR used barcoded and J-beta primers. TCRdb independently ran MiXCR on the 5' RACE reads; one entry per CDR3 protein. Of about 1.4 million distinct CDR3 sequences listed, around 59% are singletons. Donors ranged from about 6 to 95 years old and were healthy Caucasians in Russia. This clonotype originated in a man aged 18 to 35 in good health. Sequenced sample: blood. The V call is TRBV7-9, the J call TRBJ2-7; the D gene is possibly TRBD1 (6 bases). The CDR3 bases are TGTGCCAGCAGCCCCGGACAGCAGACGGAATACGAGCAGTACTTC. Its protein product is CASSPGQQTEYEQYF.